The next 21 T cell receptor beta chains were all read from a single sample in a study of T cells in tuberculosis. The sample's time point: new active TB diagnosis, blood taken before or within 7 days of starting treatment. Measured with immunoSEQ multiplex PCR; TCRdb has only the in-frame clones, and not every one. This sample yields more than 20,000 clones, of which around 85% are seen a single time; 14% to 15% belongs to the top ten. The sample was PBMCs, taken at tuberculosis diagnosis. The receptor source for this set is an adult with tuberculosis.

The CDR3 bases are TGTGCCTGGAGTGTACAGCGGGCCTCCTACGAGCAGTACTTC. Protein product: CAWSVQRASYEQYF. The chain employs TRBV30 and TRBJ2-7, with D possibly matching TRBD2 (6 bases). The CDR3 loop spans 14 amino acids. Germline CDR1 and CDR2: GTSNPN and SVGIG (reference sequence). V was shortened by 0 bases and J by 0 bases, with 9 bases between the two germline ends.

DNA for the CDR3: TGTGCCAGCAGCCCCCCGGACTACAAAGAGACCCAGTACTTC. It codes for CASSPPDYKETQYF. This chain joins TRBV13 and TRBJ2-5; maybe TRBD2 (6 bases). This CDR3 has 14 residues. The germline V gene encodes CDR1 PRHDT and CDR2 FYEKMQ (reference sequence). V lost 5 bases and J 3 bases, leaving 13 bases between the germline ends.

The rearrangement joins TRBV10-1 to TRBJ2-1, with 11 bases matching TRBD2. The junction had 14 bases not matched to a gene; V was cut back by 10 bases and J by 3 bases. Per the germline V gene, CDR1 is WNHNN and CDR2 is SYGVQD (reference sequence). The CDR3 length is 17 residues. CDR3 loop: CAKPGLLTSGVYNEQFF. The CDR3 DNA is TGCGCCAAACCGGGACTCCTGACTAGCGGGGTCTACAATGAGCAGTTCTTC.

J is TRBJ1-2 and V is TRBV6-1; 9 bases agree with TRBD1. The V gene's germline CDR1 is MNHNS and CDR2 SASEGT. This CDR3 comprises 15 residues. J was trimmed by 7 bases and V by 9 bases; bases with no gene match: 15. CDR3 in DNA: TGTGCCAGTTATCCTTATACAGGGGGCGCGTCTGGCTACACCTTC. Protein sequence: CASYPYTGGASGYTF.

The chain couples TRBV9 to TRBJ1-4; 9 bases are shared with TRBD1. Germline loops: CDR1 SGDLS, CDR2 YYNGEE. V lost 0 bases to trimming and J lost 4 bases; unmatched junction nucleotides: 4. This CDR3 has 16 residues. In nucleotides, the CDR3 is TGTGCCAGCAGCGTAGGCGAGACAGGGGGTAATGAAAAACTGTTTTTT. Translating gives CASSVGETGGNEKLFF.

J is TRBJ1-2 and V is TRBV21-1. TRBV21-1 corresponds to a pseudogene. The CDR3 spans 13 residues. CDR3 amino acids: CASSKAAGHGYTF. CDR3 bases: TGTGCCAGCAGCAAAGCGGCGGGACATGGCTACACCTTC.

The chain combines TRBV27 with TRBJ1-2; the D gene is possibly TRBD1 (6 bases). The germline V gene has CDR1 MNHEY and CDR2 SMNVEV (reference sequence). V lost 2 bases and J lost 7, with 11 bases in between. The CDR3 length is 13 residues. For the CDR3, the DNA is TGTGCCAGCAGTTTAGCGGGGGGCTTTGGCTACACCTTC. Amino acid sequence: CASSLAGGFGYTF.

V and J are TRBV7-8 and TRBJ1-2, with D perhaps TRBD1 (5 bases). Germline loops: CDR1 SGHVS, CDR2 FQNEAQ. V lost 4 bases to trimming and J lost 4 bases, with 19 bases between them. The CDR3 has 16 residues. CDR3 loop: CASSSAGGGRGYGYTF. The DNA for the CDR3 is TGTGCCAGCAGCTCCGCGGGGGGGGGTCGCGGCTATGGCTACACCTTC.

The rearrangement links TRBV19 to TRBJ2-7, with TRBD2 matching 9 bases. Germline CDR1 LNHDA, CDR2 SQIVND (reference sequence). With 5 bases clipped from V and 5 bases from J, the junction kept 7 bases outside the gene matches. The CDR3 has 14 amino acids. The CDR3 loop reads CASSFGRGGDEQYF. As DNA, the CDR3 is TGTGCCAGTAGTTTCGGGCGGGGGGGAGACGAGCAGTACTTC.

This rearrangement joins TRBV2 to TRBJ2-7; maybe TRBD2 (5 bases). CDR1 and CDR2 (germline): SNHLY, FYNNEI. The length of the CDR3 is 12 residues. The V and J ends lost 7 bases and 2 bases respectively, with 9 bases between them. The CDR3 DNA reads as TGTGCCAGCAACCGGGAAACCTACGAGCAGTACTTC. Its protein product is CASNRETYEQYF.

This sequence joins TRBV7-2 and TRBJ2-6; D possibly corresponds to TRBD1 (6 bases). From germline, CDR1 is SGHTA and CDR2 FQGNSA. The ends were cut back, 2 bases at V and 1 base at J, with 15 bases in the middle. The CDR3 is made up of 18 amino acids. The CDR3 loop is CASSLRWGLGSGANVLTF. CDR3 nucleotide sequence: TGTGCCAGCAGCTTAAGGTGGGGGCTTGGGTCTGGGGCCAACGTCCTGACTTTC.

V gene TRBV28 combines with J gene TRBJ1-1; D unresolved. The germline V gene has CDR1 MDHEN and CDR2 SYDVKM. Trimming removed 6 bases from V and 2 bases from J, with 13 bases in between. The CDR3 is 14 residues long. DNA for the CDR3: TGTGCCAGCAGGATCTCGGGGTATAACACTGAAGCTTTCTTT. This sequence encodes CASRISGYNTEAFF. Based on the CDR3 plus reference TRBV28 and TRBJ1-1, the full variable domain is DVKVTQSSRYLVKRTGEKVFLECVQDMDHENMFWYRQDPGLGLRLIYFSYDVKMKEKGDIPEGYSVSREKKERFSLILESASTNQTSMYLCASRISGYNTEAFFGQGTRLTVV.

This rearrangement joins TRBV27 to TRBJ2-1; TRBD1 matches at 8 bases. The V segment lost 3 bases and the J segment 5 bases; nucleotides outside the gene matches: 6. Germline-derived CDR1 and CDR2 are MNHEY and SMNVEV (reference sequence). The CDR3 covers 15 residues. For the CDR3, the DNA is TGTGCCAGCAGTTTTCAGGACAGGGTGGACAATGAGCAGTTCTTC. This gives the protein CASSFQDRVDNEQFF.

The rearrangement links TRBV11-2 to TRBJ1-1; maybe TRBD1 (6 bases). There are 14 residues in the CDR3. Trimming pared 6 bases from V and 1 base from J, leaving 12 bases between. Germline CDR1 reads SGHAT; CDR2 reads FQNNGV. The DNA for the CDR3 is TGTGCCAGCAGTCGTCAGGGGCCGAACACTGAAGCTTTCTTT. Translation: CASSRQGPNTEAFF.

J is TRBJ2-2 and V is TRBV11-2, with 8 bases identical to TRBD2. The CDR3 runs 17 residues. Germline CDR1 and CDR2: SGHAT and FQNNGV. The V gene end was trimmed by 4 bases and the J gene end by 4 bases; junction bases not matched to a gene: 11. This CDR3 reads CASSSSREGRITGELFF. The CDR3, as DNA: TGTGCCAGCAGCTCATCACGGGAGGGCCGTATCACCGGGGAGCTGTTTTTT. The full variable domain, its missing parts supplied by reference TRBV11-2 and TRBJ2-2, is EAGVAQSPRYKIIEKRQSVAFWCNPISGHATLYWYQQILGQGPKLLIQFQNNGVVDDSQLPKDRFSAERLKGVDSTLKIQPAKLEDSAVYLCASSSSREGRITGELFFGEGSRLTVL.

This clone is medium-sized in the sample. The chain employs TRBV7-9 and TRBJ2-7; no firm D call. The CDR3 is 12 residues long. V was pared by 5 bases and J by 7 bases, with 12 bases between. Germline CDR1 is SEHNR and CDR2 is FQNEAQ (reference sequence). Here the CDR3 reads CASSLGVEEQYF. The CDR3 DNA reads TGTGCCAGCAGCCTCGGAGTGGAGGAGCAGTACTTC.

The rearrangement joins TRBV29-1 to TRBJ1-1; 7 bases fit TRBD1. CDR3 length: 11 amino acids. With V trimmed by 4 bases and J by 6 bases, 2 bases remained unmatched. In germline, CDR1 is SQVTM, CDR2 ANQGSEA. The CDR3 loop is CSVAQGAEAFF. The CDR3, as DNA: TGCAGCGTTGCCCAGGGGGCTGAAGCTTTCTTT. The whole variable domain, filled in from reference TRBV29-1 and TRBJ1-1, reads SAVISQKPSRDICQRGTSLTIQCQVDSQVTMMFWYRQQPGQSLTLIATANQGSEATYESGFVIDKFPISRPNLTFSTLTVSNMSPEDSSIYLCSVAQGAEAFFGQGTRLTVV.

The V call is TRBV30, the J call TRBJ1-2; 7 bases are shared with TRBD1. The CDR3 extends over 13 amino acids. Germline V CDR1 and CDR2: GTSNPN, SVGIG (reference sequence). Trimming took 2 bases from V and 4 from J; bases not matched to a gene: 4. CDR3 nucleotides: TGTGCCTGGAGTTCCGGGACAGCCTATGGCTACACCTTC. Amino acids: CAWSSGTAYGYTF.

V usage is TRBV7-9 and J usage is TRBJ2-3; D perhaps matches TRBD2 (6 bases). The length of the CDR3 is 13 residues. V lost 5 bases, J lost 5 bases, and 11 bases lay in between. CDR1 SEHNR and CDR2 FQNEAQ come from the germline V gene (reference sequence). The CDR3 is CASSRDLGDTQYF. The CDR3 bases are TGTGCCAGCAGCCGGGACTTGGGAGATACGCAGTATTTT.

DNA for the CDR3: TGTGCCAGCAGCCGATGGGACAGGGCCGGAGATACGCAGTATTTT. Protein product: CASSRWDRAGDTQYF. The chain couples TRBV25-1 to TRBJ2-3; 9 bases map to TRBD1. The V gene's germline CDR1 is MGHDK and CDR2 SYGVNS. This CDR3 region has 15 residues. With V trimmed by 6 bases and J by 5 bases, 9 bases remained unmatched.

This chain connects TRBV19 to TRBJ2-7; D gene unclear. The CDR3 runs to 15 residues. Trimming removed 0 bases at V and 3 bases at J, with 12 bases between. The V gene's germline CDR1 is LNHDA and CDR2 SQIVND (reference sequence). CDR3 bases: TGTGCCAGTAGTATAGACATCTCAGGATTCTACGAGCAGTACTTC. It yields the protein CASSIDISGFYEQYF. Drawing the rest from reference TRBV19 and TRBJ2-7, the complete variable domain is DGGITQSPKYLFRKEGQNVTLSCEQNLNHDAMYWYRQDPGQGLRLIYYSQIVNDFQKGDIAEGYSVSREKKESFPLTVTSAQKNPTAFYLCASSIDISGFYEQYFGPGTRLTVT.